This paragraph reports one T cell receptor (beta chain). The junction does not match germline at one end; this may be a read error. Per the germline V gene, CDR1 is SEHNR and CDR2 is FQNEAQ (reference sequence). CDR3 length: 12 residues. This entry belongs to a study of cytomegalovirus exposure and HLA in healthy donors. PCR amplification relied on 60 Vbeta primers (plus 13 Jbeta primers). TCRdb keeps only in-frame clones here, not all; method: immunoSEQ multiplex PCR. The data show roughly 120,000 clones, with 75% to 85% seen just once and over 2.5% held by the top ten. The sequence derives from a male donor in good health and CMV-seronegative. Sequenced: PBMCs. The chain links TRBV7-9 to TRBJ1-1; 8 bases line up with TRBD1. The CDR3 protein is CSSPPDRAGAFF. For the CDR3, the DNA is TGTTCCAGCCCACCGGACAGGGCGGGAGCTTTCTTT.